This note documents a single TCR beta chain sequence. The target of this receptor is not known. Base qualities were left out, and no much larger clone turns up one base away. The sample belongs to a study of CD8 T cells in seronegative destructive rheumatoid arthritis (dated by TCRdb to the early 2020s). For context, the study as a whole: Biological drugs were being received by seven of the eight CND-RA patients at the time of sampling. The seropositive RA, seronegative RA and healthy control comparison cohorts were obtained from an earlier published TCRbeta dataset rather than being newly sequenced. Researchers compared peripheral CD8+ TCRbeta repertoires from patients with CCP-negative destructive rheumatoid arthritis (CND-RA) against repertoires from newly diagnosed seropositive RA, seronegative RA and healthy controls.

CDR1 and CDR2 (MNHEY, SVGAGI) derive from the germline V gene. The junction shows trimming of 6 bases on V and 2 bases on J, plus 10 bases between the germline ends. The CDR3, cysteine through phenylalanine, is 13 amino acids long. Solely the CDR3 DNA is kept, with 39 bases framed from the first base. TCRbeta sequencing used genomic DNA from CD8+ cells, following the manufacturer's instructions. The immunoSEQ assay was used for TCRbeta sequencing, which was carried out at a genomics technology centre in Finland. Turning to the authors' computational methods: The clonotype tables produced by the immunoSEQ preprocessing pipeline were converted into VDJtools format, and any non-productive clonotypes were filtered out. Samples with fewer than 10,000 reads were excluded, the remaining samples were subsampled to 10,000 reads, and most of the eight CND-RA samples met this threshold. Shannon-Wiener, Simpson and clonality indices were calculated with the VDJtools CalcDiversityStats function on data subsampled to 10,000 reads. To infer antigen specificity, non-singleton TCRbeta clonotypes were hard-matched against VDJdb, meaning no mismatches were allowed. CDR3 sequences differing by one amino acid (Hamming distance 1) were grouped into clusters with potentially shared antigen targets. After groups were resampled to six samples, public clonotypes were tested for group enrichment with one-sided Fisher's exact tests, and this procedure was repeated ten times. TCRdb's version of the immuneACCESS table is confined to in-frame rearrangements and falls short of the full clone set. An unresolved V gene accounts for under half of the shortfall where checked; the remainder is of unknown origin. Clone size and the V and J calls come from that table; the DNA yielded D and trimming. This sample lists some 13,000 clones; 75% to 90% were detected once. The leading ten clones occupy over 25% of the sample.

What the authors observed across the whole study: With age adjusted for, CD8+ TCRbeta repertoires in CND-RA patients appeared less diverse and more clonal than repertoires in other RA subtypes. The small size of the CND-RA cohort was acknowledged as a limitation of the study. Because diagnostic samples were lacking, the TCR repertoire differences may partly reflect years of poor disease control rather than having been present at onset. Across the 100,000 to 150,000 clonotypes tested, no public clonotype enrichment survived Benjamini-Hochberg correction. CND-RA repertoires showed more CMV-reactive and fewer influenza A-reactive CD8+ TCRbeta sequences than controls and other RA subtypes. CND-RA patients appeared to carry a distinct set of enriched public clonotypes, which the authors read as support for a separate disease subset.

CND-RA patients were negative for the clinical CCP2 antibody test, and joint destruction progressed despite active therapy. Every CND-RA patient had failed conventional anti-rheumatic therapy and showed typical joint destruction in the wrists and ankles. Sampling of CND-RA patients was performed not at diagnosis but after long disease histories, which spanned decades in several cases. Roughly 45 millilitres of EDTA-anticoagulated peripheral blood were drawn from each patient. Density gradient separation with Ficoll-Paque PLUS was used to isolate peripheral blood mononuclear cells. Using AutoMACS magnetic bead positive selection, CD8+ cells were isolated from either fresh or cryopreserved PBMCs, and flow cytometry was used to check purity. Genomic DNA was extracted with Nucleospin Tissue or Tissue XS kits and quantified on a Qubit 2.0 fluorometer.

The source material was CD8+ T cells from blood. The source of this sequence is a woman aged 30 to 50 with seronegative destructive rheumatoid arthritis. The rearrangement combines TRBV6-5 with TRBJ1-1; TRBD1 could be the D gene, as 5 bases match. The sequenced DNA: TGTGCCAGCAGGACAGCCGACAACACTGAAGCTTTCTTT. It specifies CASRTADNTEAFF.